This T cell receptor beta chain is from a study of Graves' ophthalmopathy and Graves' hyperthyroidism. With 3 bases removed from V and 5 bases from J, the gap between germline ends came to 17 bases. The length of the CDR3 is 15 residues. The germline CDR1 and CDR2 sequences are SGHDT and YYEEEE. The TCR beta CDR3 regions underwent amplification from RNA transcripts. RT-PCR in the first round used HTBI primers; a second-round multiplex PCR followed. TCRdb used MiXCR to reprocess the multiplex PCR reads, holding one entry per CDR3 protein. Among 500,000 to 600,000 distinct CDR3 sequences listed, less than 40% were seen once.

The sequencing sample was made of peripheral blood or thyroid tissue (not recorded which). This clonotype originated in an adult man with Graves' hyperthyroidism. V gene TRBV5-6 combines with J gene TRBJ2-5; D possibly corresponds to TRBD2 (6 bases). The CDR3: CASSSPGGLEETQYF. In DNA form, the CDR3 reads TGTGCCAGCAGCTCCCCTGGGGGGTTAGAGGAGACCCAGTACTTC.